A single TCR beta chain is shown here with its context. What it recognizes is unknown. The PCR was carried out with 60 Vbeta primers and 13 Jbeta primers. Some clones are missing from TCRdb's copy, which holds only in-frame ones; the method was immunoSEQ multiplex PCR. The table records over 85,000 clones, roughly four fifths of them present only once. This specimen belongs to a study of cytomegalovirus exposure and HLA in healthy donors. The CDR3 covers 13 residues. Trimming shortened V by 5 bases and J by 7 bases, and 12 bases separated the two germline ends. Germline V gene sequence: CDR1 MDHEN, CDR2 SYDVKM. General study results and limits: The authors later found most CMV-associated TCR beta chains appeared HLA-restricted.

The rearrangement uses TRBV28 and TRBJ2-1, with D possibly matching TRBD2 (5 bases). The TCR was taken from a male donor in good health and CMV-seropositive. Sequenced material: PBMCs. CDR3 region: CASSVSERNEQFF. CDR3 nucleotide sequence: TGTGCCAGCAGTGTTAGCGAAAGGAATGAGCAGTTCTTC. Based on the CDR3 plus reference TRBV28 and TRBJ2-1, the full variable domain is DVKVTQSSRYLVKRTGEKVFLECVQDMDHENMFWYRQDPGLGLRLIYFSYDVKMKEKGDIPEGYSVSREKKERFSLILESASTNQTSMYLCASSVSERNEQFFGPGTRLTVL.